Listed below are T cell receptor beta chains from one sample, sequenced in a study of cytomegalovirus exposure and HLA in healthy donors. Produced via immunoSEQ multiplex PCR; TCRdb's table is partial and in-frame only. The top ten hold around 21% of the sample, which has 50,000 to 65,000 clones, around 80% seen once. The sequenced sample consisted of PBMCs. Source of these receptors: a woman in her 40s in good health and CMV-seropositive. Both conserved end residues are part of each CDR3. D genes are given only for firm matches. Clone size appears in some rows only: once, few, many, or a class for an expanded clone.

d_call clone_size j_call v_call cdr3_aa cdr3_nt
TRBD2 - TRBJ2-2 TRBV7-6 CASSLLGGEMTGELFF TGTGCCAGCAGCTTACTGGGAGGGGAGATGACCGGGGAGCTGTTTTTT
TRBD1 - TRBJ1-1 TRBV7-9 CSSSPIRGQNTEAFF TGTTCCAGCAGCCCAATCAGGGGGCAGAACACTGAAGCTTTCTTT
- - TRBJ2-1 TRBV2 CASSLGLASSYNEQFF TGTGCCAGCAGTCTGGGACTTGCGAGCTCCTACAATGAGCAGTTCTTC
- - TRBJ1-3 TRBV29-1 CSAGGSSGNTIYF TGCAGCGCCGGGGGATCCTCTGGAAACACCATATATTTT
TRBD1 - TRBJ2-3 TRBV2 CASSSGTGTDTQYF TGTGCCAGCAGCTCCGGGACAGGCACAGATACGCAGTATTTT
- - TRBJ2-3 TRBV5-1 CASSWGTPTDTQYF TGCGCCAGCAGCTGGGGGACTCCCACAGATACGCAGTATTTT
- - TRBJ1-5 TRBV21-1 CASSKGGKVDRAMVSNQPQHF TGTGCCAGCAGCAAAGGAGGGAAGGTTGACAGGGCCATGGTAAGCAATCAGCCCCAGCATTTT
- - TRBJ1-5 TRBV5-3 CARSHPGRIGNQPQHF TGTGCCAGAAGCCACCCTGGGAGGATTGGCAATCAGCCCCAGCATTTT
TRBD1 few TRBJ1-2 TRBV5-1 CASSPFGQATTNYGYTF TGCGCCAGCAGCCCCTTCGGACAGGCGACTACCAACTATGGCTACACCTTC
- few TRBJ1-1 TRBV11-3 CASSLEGGDTEAFF TGTGCCAGCAGCTTAGAAGGGGGTGACACTGAAGCTTTCTTT
- few TRBJ1-5 TRBV4-1 CASSRGSGEPQHF TGCGCCAGCAGCCGAGGGTCAGGGGAGCCCCAGCATTTT
- - TRBJ1-1 TRBV27 CASRLRVGTEAFF TGTGCCAGCAGACTCAGGGTTGGCACTGAAGCTTTCTTT
TRBD2 - TRBJ2-3 TRBV9 CASSVGLAGADTQYF TGTGCCAGCAGCGTAGGACTAGCAGGCGCAGATACGCAGTATTTT
- - TRBJ1-1 TRBV4-1 CASSQGSLGAFSTEAFF TGCGCCAGCAGCCAAGGTTCTCTGGGGGCGTTTTCCACTGAAGCTTTCTTT
- - TRBJ1-6 TRBV5-1 CASSLAAENSPLHF TGCGCCAGCAGCTTGGCGGCGGAGAATTCACCCCTCCACTTT
TRBD2 once TRBJ2-7 TRBV2 CASGRRGTSGESYEQYF TGTGCCAGCGGTAGAAGGGGAACTAGCGGGGAATCGTACGAGCAGTACTTC
TRBD1 - TRBJ2-7 TRBV27 CASSLQSWDRGEQYF TGTGCCAGCAGTTTACAAAGTTGGGACAGAGGCGAGCAGTACTTC
TRBD1 - TRBJ2-5 TRBV30 CAWRRQGGRETQYF TGTGCCTGGAGGCGACAAGGGGGCCGAGAGACCCAGTACTTC
TRBD1 - TRBJ1-4 TRBV2 CASSLDRDEKLFF TGTGCCAGCAGTCTGGACAGGGATGAAAAACTGTTTTTT
- once TRBJ1-1 TRBV30 CAWWGGWTTEAFF TGTGCCTGGTGGGGGGGGTGGACGACTGAAGCTTTCTTT
TRBD2 - TRBJ2-3 TRBV5-6 CASSLETSGETDTQYF TGTGCCAGCAGCTTGGAGACTAGCGGGGAGACAGATACGCAGTATTTT
TRBD1 few TRBJ1-1 TRBV6-1 CASRARQGWTEAFF TGTGCCAGCAGAGCCCGACAGGGGTGGACTGAAGCTTTCTTT
TRBD2 - TRBJ2-3 TRBV4-1 CASSLGLAADTQYF TGCGCCAGCAGCCTCGGACTAGCTGCAGATACGCAGTATTTT